This T cell receptor beta chain was recorded in a study of shared clonotypes between healthy human individuals. Study-level background: Researchers drew samples from a couple of women and three men aged 18 to 49. General study results and limits: Clonotype sharing among donors was expected to depend on sequencing depth. Clonotypes shared by all four donors outscored non-shared clonotypes in generation probability. A handful of donors showed sharing of approximately 5% of naive CD4 clonotypes.

Sequencing was performed with immunoSEQ multiplex PCR; in TCRdb, only in-frame clones are kept and a portion is missing. Of 500,000 or so clones in the sample, 90% to 97% are singletons; the top ten hold nearly 0.065%. As concerns this clone: Its antigen is not identified.

Losses at the gene ends were 4 bases for V and 4 bases for J; bases not matched to a gene: 5. Germline CDR1 and CDR2: KGHSH and LQKENI. The CDR3 sequence is 14 residues long. The V call is TRBV18, the J call TRBJ2-5; TRBD1 agrees at 8 bases. The clonotype was recovered from a woman aged 25 to 39 in good health. Sequenced material: naive CD4+ T cells sorted from blood. Regarding subset: CD45RA+ positively selected. The CDR3 spells CASSLTQGGETQYF. CDR3 nucleotides: TGTGCCAGCTCACTAACACAGGGGGGAGAGACCCAGTACTTC.